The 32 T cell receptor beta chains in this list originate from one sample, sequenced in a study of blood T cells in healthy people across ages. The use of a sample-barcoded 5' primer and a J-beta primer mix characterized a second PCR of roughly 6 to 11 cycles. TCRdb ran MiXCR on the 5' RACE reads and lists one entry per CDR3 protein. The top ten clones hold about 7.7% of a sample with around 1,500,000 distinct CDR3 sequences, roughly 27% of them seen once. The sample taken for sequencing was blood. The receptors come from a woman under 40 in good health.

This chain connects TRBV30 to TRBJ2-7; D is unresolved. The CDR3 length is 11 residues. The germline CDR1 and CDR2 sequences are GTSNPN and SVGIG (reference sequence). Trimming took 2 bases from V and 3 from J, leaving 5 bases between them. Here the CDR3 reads CAWSNSYEQYF. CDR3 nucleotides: TGTGCCTGGAGTAACAGCTACGAGCAGTACTTC.

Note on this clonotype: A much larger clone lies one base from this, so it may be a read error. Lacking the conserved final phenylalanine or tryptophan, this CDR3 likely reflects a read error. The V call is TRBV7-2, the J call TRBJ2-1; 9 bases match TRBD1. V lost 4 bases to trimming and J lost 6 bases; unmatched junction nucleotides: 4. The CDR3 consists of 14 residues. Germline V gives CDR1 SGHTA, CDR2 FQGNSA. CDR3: CASSSGTGLNEQFS. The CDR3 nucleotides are TGTGCCAGCAGCTCCGGGACAGGGCTCAATGAGCAGTTCTCC.

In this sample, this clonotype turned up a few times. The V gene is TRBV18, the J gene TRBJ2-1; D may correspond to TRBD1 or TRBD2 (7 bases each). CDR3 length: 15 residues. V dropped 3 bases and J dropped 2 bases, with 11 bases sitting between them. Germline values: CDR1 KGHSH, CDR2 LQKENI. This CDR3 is CASSPSGTAYNEQFF. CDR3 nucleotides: TGTGCCAGCTCACCCAGCGGGACAGCCTACAATGAGCAGTTCTTC.

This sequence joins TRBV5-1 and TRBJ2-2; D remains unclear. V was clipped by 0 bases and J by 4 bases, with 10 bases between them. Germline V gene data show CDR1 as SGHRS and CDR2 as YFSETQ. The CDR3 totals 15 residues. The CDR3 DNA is TGCGCCAGCAGCTTGGCCCCCAGAGGCACCGGGGAGCTGTTTTTT. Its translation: CASSLAPRGTGELFF.

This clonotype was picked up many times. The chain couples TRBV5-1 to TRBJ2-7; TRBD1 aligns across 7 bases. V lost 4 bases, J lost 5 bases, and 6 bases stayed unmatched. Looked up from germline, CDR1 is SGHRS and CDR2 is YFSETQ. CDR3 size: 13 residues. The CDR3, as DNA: TGCGCCAGCAGCCGACAGGGTCAGGACGAGCAGTACTTC. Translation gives CASSRQGQDEQYF.

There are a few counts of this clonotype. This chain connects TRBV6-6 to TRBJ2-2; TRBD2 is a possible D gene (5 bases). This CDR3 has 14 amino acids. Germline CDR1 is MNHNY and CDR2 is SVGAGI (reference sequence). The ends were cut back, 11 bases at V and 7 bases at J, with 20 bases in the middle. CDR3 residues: CAGMLWGEGGELFF. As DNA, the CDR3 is TGTGCCGGCATGTTATGGGGAGAAGGCGGGGAGCTGTTTTTT.

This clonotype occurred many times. The CDR3 bases are TGCAGTGCTATCGGGACTAGCGGGAAAGGGGGTTACCATGAGCAGTTCTTC. Its protein is CSAIGTSGKGGYHEQFF. This chain uses TRBV20-1 with TRBJ2-1, with 13 bases lining up with TRBD2. Trimming removed 4 bases from V and 8 bases from J; junction bases left unmatched: 14. Germline V CDR1 and CDR2: DFQATT, SNEGSKA (reference sequence). CDR3 length: 17 amino acids.

CDR3 DNA: TGTGCCAGCAGTTTTTATGCGAGCTCCTACGAGCAGTACTTC. Encoded protein: CASSFYASSYEQYF. The chain couples TRBV28 to TRBJ2-7; no definite D call. Germline CDR1 is MDHEN and CDR2 is SYDVKM. The CDR3 spans 14 residues. Trimming shortened V by 3 bases and J by 0 bases, and 9 bases separated the two germline ends. Looking up the rest from reference TRBV28 and TRBJ2-7 gives the full variable domain: DVKVTQSSRYLVKRTGEKVFLECVQDMDHENMFWYRQDPGLGLRLIYFSYDVKMKEKGDIPEGYSVSREKKERFSLILESASTNQTSMYLCASSFYASSYEQYFGPGTRLTVT.

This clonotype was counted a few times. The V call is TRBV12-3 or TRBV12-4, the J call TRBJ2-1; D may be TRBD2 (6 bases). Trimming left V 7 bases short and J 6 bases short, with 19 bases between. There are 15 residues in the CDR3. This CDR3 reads CASTLEGVNANEQFF. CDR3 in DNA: TGTGCCAGCACCCTGGAGGGTGTAAACGCCAATGAGCAGTTCTTC.

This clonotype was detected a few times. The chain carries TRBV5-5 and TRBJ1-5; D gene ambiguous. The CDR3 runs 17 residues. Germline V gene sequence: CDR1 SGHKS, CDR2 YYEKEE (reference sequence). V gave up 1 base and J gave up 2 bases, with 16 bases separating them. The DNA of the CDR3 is TGTGCCAGCAGCTTGTTGCTCAGCACCCTTGGCAATCAGCCCCAGCATTTT. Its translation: CASSLLLSTLGNQPQHF.

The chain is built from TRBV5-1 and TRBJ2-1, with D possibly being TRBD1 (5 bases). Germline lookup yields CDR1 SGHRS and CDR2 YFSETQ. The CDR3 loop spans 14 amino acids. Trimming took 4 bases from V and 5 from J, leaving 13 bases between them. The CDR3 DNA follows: TGCGCCAGCAGCAAGACGGACACGAACAATGAGCAGTTCTTC. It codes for CASSKTDTNNEQFF. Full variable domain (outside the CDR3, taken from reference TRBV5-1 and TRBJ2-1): KAGVTQTPRYLIKTRGQQVTLSCSPISGHRSVSWYQQTPGQGLQFLFEYFSETQRNKGNFPGRFSGRQFSNSRSEMNVSTLELGDSALYLCASSKTDTNNEQFFGPGTRLTVL.

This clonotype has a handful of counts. CDR3 sequence: CASSPGTNPDTQYF. The CDR3 region has the DNA TGTGCCAGCAGCCCCGGGACCAATCCAGATACGCAGTATTTT. V is TRBV9 and J is TRBJ2-3; either TRBD1 or TRBD2 may fit D (5 bases each). V lost 4 bases and J lost 4, with 13 bases in between. The germline gives CDR1 SGDLS, CDR2 YYNGEE. This CDR3 has 14 residues.

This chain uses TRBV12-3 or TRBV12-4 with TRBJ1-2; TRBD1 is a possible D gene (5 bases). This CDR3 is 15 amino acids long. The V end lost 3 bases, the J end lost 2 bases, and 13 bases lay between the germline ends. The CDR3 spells CASSFRTRLNYGYTF. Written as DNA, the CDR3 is TGTGCCAGCAGTTTTAGGACACGCCTCAACTATGGCTACACCTTC.

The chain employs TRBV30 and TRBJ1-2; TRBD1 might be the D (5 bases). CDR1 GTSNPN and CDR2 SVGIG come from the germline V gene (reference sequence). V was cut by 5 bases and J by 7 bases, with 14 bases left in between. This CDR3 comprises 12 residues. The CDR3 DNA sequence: TGTGCCTGGTTCAACGGGGGGGGTGGCTACACCTTC. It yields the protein CAWFNGGGGYTF.

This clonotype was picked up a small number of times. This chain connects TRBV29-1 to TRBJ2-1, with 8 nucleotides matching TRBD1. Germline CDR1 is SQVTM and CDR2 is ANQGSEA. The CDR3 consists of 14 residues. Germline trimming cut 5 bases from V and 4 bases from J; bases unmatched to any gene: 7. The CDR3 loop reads CSVSTGGNYNEQFF. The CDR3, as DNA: TGCAGCGTTTCCACAGGGGGAAATTACAATGAGCAGTTCTTC.

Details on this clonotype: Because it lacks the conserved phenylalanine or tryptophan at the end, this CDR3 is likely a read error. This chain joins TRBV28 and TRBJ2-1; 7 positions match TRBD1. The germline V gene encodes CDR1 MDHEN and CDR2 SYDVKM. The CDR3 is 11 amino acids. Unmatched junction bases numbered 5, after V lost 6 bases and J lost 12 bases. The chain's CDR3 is CASSSQGRQFL. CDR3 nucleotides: TGTGCCAGCAGCTCACAGGGGAGGCAGTTCTTA.

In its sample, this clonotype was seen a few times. The CDR3 region has the DNA TGTGCCAGCAGTGACCTCCGGGCTCCCTACGAGCAGTACTTC. As protein: CASSDLRAPYEQYF. This chain uses TRBV25-1 with TRBJ2-7; D is unclear. V lost 3 bases and J 2 bases, leaving 11 bases between the germline ends. Germline V lookup: CDR1 MGHDK, CDR2 SYGVNS. The CDR3 runs 14 residues.

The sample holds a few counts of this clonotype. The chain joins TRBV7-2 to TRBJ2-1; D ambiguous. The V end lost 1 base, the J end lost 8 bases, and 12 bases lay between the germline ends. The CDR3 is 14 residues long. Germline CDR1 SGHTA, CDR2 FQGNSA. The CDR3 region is CASSLDVGMDEQFF. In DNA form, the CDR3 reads TGTGCCAGCAGCTTAGATGTAGGGATGGATGAGCAGTTCTTC.

The CDR3, as DNA: TGTGCCAGCAGTGTGACAGGGTCGGATTGCTCTGAAGCTTTCTTT. Translated: CASSVTGSDCSEAFF. The V and J genes are TRBV27 and TRBJ1-1; 7 bases map to TRBD1. The germline CDR1 and CDR2 sequences are MNHEY and SMNVEV (reference sequence). The ends lost 5 bases at V and 6 bases at J; junction bases unmatched: 12. CDR3 size: 15 residues.

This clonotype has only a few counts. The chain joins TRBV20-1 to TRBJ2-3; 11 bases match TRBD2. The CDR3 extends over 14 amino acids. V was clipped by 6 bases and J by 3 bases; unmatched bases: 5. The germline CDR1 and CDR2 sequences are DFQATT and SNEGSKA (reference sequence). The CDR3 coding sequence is TGCAGTGCCACTAGCGGGAGTCGGACAGATACGCAGTATTTT. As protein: CSATSGSRTDTQYF.

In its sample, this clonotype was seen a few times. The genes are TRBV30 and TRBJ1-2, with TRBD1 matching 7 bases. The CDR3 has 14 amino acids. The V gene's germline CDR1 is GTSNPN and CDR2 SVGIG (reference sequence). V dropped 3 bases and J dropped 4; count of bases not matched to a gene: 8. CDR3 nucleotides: TGTGCCTGGAGGGCCCTCACAGGGGTCTATGGCTACACCTTC. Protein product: CAWRALTGVYGYTF.

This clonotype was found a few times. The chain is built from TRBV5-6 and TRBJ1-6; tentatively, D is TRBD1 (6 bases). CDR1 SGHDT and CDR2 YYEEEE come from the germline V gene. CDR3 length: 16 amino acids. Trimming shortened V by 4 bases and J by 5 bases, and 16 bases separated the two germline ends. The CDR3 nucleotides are TGTGCCAGCAGCCACCAGGGGCCAGGCGATAATTCACCCCTCCACTTT. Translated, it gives CASSHQGPGDNSPLHF.

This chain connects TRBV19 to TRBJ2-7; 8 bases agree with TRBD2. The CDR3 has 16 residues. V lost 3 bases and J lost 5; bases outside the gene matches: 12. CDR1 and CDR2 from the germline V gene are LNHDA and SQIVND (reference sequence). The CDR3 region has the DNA TGTGCCAGTAGTATCTCCTTAGCGGGAAGCTCGCACGAGCAGTACTTC. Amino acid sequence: CASSISLAGSSHEQYF. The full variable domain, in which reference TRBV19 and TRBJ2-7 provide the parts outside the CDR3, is DGGITQSPKYLFRKEGQNVTLSCEQNLNHDAMYWYRQDPGQGLRLIYYSQIVNDFQKGDIAEGYSVSREKKESFPLTVTSAQKNPTAFYLCASSISLAGSSHEQYFGPGTRLTVT.

The CDR3 DNA is TGTGCCTGGAGTGCCCTAAGCTCCTACAATGAGCAGTTCTTC. The encoded protein is CAWSALSSYNEQFF. The genes are TRBV30 and TRBJ2-1; D gene unclear. The germline V gene has CDR1 GTSNPN and CDR2 SVGIG (reference sequence). The CDR3 is 14 residues long. The ends were cut back, 1 base at V and 0 bases at J, with 7 bases in the middle.

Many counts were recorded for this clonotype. The CDR3, as DNA: TGCGCCAGCAGCCAGGGACAGGGGGCCGCTGGGGCCAACGTCCTGACTTTC. It specifies CASSQGQGAAGANVLTF. The V gene is TRBV5-1, the J gene TRBJ2-6; 12 bases map to TRBD1. Trimming at V came to 4 bases and at J to 2 bases, leaving 4 bases not matched to a gene. The CDR3 length is 17 residues. The germline CDR1 and CDR2 sequences are SGHRS and YFSETQ.

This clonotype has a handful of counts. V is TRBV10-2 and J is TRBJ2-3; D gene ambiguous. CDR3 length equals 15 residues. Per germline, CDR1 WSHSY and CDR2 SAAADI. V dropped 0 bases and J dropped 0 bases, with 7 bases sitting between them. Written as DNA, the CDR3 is TGCGCCAGCAGTGAGTCATTTTCTAGCACAGATACGCAGTATTTT. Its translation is CASSESFSSTDTQYF.

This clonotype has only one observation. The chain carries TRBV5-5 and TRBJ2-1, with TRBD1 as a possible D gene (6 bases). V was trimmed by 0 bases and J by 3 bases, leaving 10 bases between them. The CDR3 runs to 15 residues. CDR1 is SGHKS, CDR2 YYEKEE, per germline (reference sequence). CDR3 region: CASSLDRDFYNEQFF. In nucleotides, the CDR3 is TGTGCCAGCAGCTTGGACAGGGATTTCTACAATGAGCAGTTCTTC.

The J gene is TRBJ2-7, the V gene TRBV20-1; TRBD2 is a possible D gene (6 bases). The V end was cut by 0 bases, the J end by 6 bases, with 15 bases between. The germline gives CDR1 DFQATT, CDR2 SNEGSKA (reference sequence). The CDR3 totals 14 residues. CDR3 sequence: CSARDRREVGEQYF. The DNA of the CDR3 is TGCAGTGCTAGAGATAGGAGGGAGGTCGGCGAGCAGTACTTC.

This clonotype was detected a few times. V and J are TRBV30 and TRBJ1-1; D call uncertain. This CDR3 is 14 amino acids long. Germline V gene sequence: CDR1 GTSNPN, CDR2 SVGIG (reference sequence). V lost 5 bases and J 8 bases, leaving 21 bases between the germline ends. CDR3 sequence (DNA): TGTGCCTGGCGCCAACTACGTCTACGGTCAGAAGCTTTCTTT. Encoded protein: CAWRQLRLRSEAFF.

The chain's CDR3 is CASSTATPTSGSTDTQYF. The CDR3 nucleotides read TGTGCCAGTAGTACAGCCACCCCAACTAGCGGAAGCACAGATACGCAGTATTTT. The rearrangement links TRBV19 to TRBJ2-3; 8 bases are a match to TRBD2. The CDR3 runs 18 residues. From germline, CDR1 is LNHDA and CDR2 SQIVND (reference sequence). V gave up 4 bases and J gave up 0 bases; unmatched junction bases: 12.

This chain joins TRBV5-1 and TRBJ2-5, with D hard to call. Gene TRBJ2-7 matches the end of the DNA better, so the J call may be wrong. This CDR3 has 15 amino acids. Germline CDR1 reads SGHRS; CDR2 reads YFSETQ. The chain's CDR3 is CASSSAGSLSYEQYF. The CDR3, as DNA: TGCGCCAGCAGCTCGGCCGGTAGTCTCTCCTACGAGCAGTACTTC.

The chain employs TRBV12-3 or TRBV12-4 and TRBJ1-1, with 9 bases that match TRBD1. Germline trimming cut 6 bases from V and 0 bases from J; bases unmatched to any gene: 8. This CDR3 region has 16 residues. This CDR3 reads CASRRQQGAMNTEAFF. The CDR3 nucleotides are TGTGCCAGCAGACGACAACAGGGGGCCATGAACACTGAAGCTTTCTTT.